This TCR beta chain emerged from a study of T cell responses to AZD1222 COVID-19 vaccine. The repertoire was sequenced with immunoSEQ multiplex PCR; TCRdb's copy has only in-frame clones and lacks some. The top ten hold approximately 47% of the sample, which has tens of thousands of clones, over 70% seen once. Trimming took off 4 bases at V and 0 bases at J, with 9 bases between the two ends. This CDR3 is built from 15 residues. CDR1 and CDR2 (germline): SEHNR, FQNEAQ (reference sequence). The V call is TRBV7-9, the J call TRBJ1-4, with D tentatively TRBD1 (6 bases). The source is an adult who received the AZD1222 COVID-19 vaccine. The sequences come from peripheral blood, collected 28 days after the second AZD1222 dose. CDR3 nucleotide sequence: TGTGCCAGCAGCTCCGGACAGCCAACTAATGAAAAACTGTTTTTT. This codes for CASSSGQPTNEKLFF.